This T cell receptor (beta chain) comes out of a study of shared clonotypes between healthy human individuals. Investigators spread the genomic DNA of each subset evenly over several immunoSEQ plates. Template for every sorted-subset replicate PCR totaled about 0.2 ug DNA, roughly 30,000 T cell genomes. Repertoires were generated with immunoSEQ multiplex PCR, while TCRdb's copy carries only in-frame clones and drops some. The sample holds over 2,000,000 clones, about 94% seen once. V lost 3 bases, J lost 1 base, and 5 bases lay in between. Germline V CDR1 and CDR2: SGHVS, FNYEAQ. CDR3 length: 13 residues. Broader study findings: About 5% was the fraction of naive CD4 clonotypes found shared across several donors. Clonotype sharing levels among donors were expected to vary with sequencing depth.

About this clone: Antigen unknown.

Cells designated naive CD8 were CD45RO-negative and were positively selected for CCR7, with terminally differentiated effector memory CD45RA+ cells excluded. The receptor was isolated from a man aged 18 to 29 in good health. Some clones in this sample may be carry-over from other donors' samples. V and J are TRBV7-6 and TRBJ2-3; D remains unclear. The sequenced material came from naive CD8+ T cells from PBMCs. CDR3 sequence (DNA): TGTGCCAGCAGCTTCATCGGCACAGATACGCAGTATTTT. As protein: CASSFIGTDTQYF. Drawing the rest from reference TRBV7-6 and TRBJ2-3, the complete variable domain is GAGVSQSPRYKVTKRGQDVALRCDPISGHVSLYWYRQALGQGPEFLTYFNYEAQQDKSGLPNDRFSAERPEGSISTLTIQRTEQRDSAMYRCASSFIGTDTQYFGPGTRLTVL.